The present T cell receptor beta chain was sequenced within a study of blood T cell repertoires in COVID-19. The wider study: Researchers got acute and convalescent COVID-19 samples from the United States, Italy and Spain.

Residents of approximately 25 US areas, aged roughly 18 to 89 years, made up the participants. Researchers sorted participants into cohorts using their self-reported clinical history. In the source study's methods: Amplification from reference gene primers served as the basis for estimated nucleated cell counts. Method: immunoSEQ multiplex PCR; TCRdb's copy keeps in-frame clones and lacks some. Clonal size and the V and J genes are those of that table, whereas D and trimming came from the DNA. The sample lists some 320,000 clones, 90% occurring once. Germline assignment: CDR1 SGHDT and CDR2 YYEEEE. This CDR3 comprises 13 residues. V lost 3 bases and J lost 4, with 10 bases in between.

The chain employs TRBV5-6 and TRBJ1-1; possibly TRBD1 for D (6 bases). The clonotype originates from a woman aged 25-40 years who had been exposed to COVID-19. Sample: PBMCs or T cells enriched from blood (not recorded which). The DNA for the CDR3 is TGTGCCAGCAGCTCCTCAGGGGTCACTGAAGCTTTCTTT. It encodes CASSSSGVTEAFF.